Sequencing of this TCR beta chain was carried out in a study of graft-versus-host responses after intestinal transplantation. Across the whole study: Induction using anti-thymocyte globulin, followed by tacrolimus and steroids for 3 to 4 years, was given to all recipients.

Only in-frame clones appear in the TCRdb table, and some are missing; sequencing was by immunoSEQ multiplex PCR. The repertoire holds roughly 96,000 clones, roughly nine tenths seen once, with over 0.4% in the top ten. Regarding this clone: Its antigen is as yet unknown.

The clonotype was recovered from a human donor who received an intestinal transplant. The input for sequencing was unstimulated CD8+ T cells sorted from spleen or lymph node cells, taken before intestinal transplant.

The CDR3 DNA reads TGTGCCATCAGTGAATTGGGAGAGCCGAACACTGAAGCTTTCTTT. Amino acids: CAISELGEPNTEAFF. The gene calls are TRBV10-3 and TRBJ1-1, with D unclear. V was shortened by 3 bases and J by 1 base, with 12 bases between the two germline ends. CDR1 is ENHRY and CDR2 is SYGVKD in the germline V gene. The CDR3 is 15 amino acids.